These 32 T cell receptor beta chains were all obtained from the same sample, sequenced in a study of shared T cell receptors in the human thymus. This table comes from immunoSEQ multiplex PCR, and its TCRdb copy is limited to in-frame clones, with some not included. The table has some 640,000 clones, about 89% seen once; the top ten hold about 0.0094%. The data also belong to a second study, concerning human thymus T cells.

Sequenced: thymocytes. The receptor source for this set is a boy under two years old with a congenital heart defect.

The chain is built from TRBV5-1 and TRBJ2-1; 7 nucleotides align to TRBD2. V dropped 9 bases and J dropped 9; count of bases not matched to a gene: 15. This CDR3 comprises 14 residues. Looked up from germline, CDR1 is SGHRS and CDR2 is YFSETQ. The CDR3 DNA sequence: TGCGCCACCGGATTACGCGGGAGCTCGCGTGAGCAGTTCTTC. It codes for CATGLRGSSREQFF.

This clone occurred a few times. This chain uses TRBV21-1 with TRBJ1-5; the table names TRBD1, a call not compared with the DNA. TRBV21-1 is an annotated pseudogene. CDR3 length: 16 residues. The CDR3: CASSKRGQKTNQPQHF. Here the CDR3 DNA reads TGTGCCAGCAGCAAAAGGGGACAGAAAACCAATCAGCCCCAGCATTTT.

This chain uses TRBV19 with TRBJ2-7; D is unclear. Germline V gene data show CDR1 as LNHDA and CDR2 as SQIVND (reference sequence). CDR3 length: 12 residues. V gave up 1 base and J gave up 3 bases, with 4 bases separating them. The CDR3 DNA follows: TGTGCCAGTAGTATAGCCGGCTACGAGCAGTACTTC. Translation gives CASSIAGYEQYF. Based on the CDR3 plus reference TRBV19 and TRBJ2-7, the full variable domain is DGGITQSPKYLFRKEGQNVTLSCEQNLNHDAMYWYRQDPGQGLRLIYYSQIVNDFQKGDIAEGYSVSREKKESFPLTVTSAQKNPTAFYLCASSIAGYEQYFGPGTRLTVT.

The rearrangement uses TRBV2 and TRBJ2-2; the D gene is possibly TRBD2 (6 bases). Germline V lookup: CDR1 SNHLY, CDR2 FYNNEI. CDR3 length equals 15 residues. V shed 8 bases and J shed 3 bases, with 16 bases lying between them. Written as DNA, the CDR3 is TGTGCCAGCCGGGTAGGAGGGGCGGACACCGGGGAGCTGTTTTTT. This encodes CASRVGGADTGELFF.

The gene calls are TRBV5-7 and TRBJ1-1, with D perhaps TRBD1 (5 bases). TRBV5-7 is marked as an open reading frame, function uncertain. Trimming pared 1 base from V and 0 bases from J, leaving 16 bases between. The length of the CDR3 is 17 residues. The CDR3 spells CASSLRGAGGVNTEAFF. The CDR3 region has the DNA TGTGCCAGCAGCTTGAGGGGCGCGGGGGGGGTGAACACTGAAGCTTTCTTT.

This clone has a handful of counts. The rearrangement uses TRBV11-2 and TRBJ2-1; D not certain. The CDR3 loop spans 11 amino acids. The V gene lost 4 bases and the J gene lost 8 bases, with 6 bases spanning the gap. Per germline, CDR1 SGHAT and CDR2 FQNNGV. In DNA, the CDR3 is TGTGCCAGCAGCTCCTCTCATGAGCAGTTCTTC. Its protein product is CASSSSHEQFF.

V usage is TRBV29-1 and J usage is TRBJ1-1; the D is unclear. The CDR3 extends over 12 amino acids. Germline CDR1 and CDR2: SQVTM and ANQGSEA. The ends were cut back, 1 base at V and 2 bases at J, with 5 bases in the middle. The CDR3 protein is CSVEVSNTEAFF. The CDR3 DNA follows: TGCAGCGTTGAAGTCAGTAACACTGAAGCTTTCTTT.

This chain uses TRBV6-4 with TRBJ1-1; D uncertain. V dropped 6 bases and J dropped 1 base, with 12 bases sitting between them. The CDR3 is 14 residues long. The germline V gene encodes CDR1 MRHNA and CDR2 SNTAGT. CDR3 sequence: CASRVHEKNTEAFF. CDR3 bases: TGTGCCAGCAGGGTACATGAAAAGAACACTGAAGCTTTCTTT.

The chain recombines TRBV5-6 with TRBJ2-7; D might be TRBD1 (6 bases). V lost 1 base and J lost 0, with 20 bases in between. Germline CDR1 and CDR2: SGHDT and YYEEEE. The CDR3 loop spans 18 amino acids. The CDR3 region has the DNA TGTGCCAGCAGCTTGCCCCAGGGGAGCACCGAAAGCTCCTACGAGCAGTACTTC. Its translation is CASSLPQGSTESSYEQYF.

Comments on this clone: Mismatch with germline at one junction end may stem from a read error. Distinct nucleotide sequences in the sample also encode this CDR3. The chain couples TRBV2 to TRBJ1-6, with TRBD1 as a possible D gene (6 bases). CDR1 and CDR2 (germline): SNHLY, FYNNEI. This CDR3 region has 17 residues. The CDR3 protein is CASRDSLTSSYNSPLHF. The CDR3 DNA sequence: TGTGCCAGCAGGGACAGTCTCACGAGCTCCTATAATTCCCCCCTCCACTTT.

The CDR3 region is CASSLNQGAGGANVLTF. CDR3 coding DNA: TGTGCCAGCAGCTTAAACCAGGGGGCGGGTGGGGCCAACGTCCTGACTTTC. The rearrangement joins TRBV11-2 to TRBJ2-6; 8 nucleotides match TRBD1. Germline CDR1 reads SGHAT; CDR2 reads FQNNGV. After removal of 2 bases from V and 3 bases from J, the junction contained 6 bases not matched to a gene. The CDR3 contains 17 residues.

This chain connects TRBV4-3 to TRBJ2-7, with D perhaps matching TRBD1 (6 bases). Germline V lookup: CDR1 LGHNA, CDR2 YSLEER. The CDR3 has 16 amino acids. The V and J ends lost 1 base and 5 bases respectively, with 18 bases between them. This chain's CDR3 is CASSQGDKGQRNEQYF. The CDR3 nucleotides are TGCGCCAGCAGCCAAGGGGACAAGGGTCAAAGAAACGAGCAGTACTTC.

This sequence joins TRBV5-6 and TRBJ2-1; a possible D gene is TRBD1 (6 bases). The V gene lost 1 base and the J gene lost 1 base, with 15 bases spanning the gap. Germline CDR1 reads SGHDT; CDR2 reads YYEEEE. The CDR3 extends over 17 amino acids. For the CDR3, the DNA is TGTGCCAGCAGCTTGAAGGGGGAAAGGGGTTCCTACAATGAGCAGTTCTTC. As protein: CASSLKGERGSYNEQFF.

V usage is TRBV28 and J usage is TRBJ2-7; D ambiguous. There are 13 residues in the CDR3. With 4 bases removed from V and 2 bases from J, the gap between germline ends came to 9 bases. CDR1 and CDR2 (germline): MDHEN, SYDVKM. CDR3 sequence (DNA): TGTGCCAGCAGTTACTACCTAGCCTACGAGCAGTACTTC. Encoded protein: CASSYYLAYEQYF.

The chain couples TRBV14 to TRBJ2-2, with a weak D call TRBD1 (5 bases). Germline values: CDR1 SGHDN, CDR2 FVKESK. V lost 1 base to trimming and J lost 4 bases, with 7 bases between them. This CDR3 comprises 14 residues. The CDR3 here is CASSQGTTTGELFF. The CDR3 DNA is TGTGCCAGCAGCCAAGGGACAACCACCGGGGAGCTGTTTTTT.

The chain joins TRBV4-3 to TRBJ2-7; 7 bases align to TRBD2. CDR3 length: 14 amino acids. J lost 0 bases, V lost 4 bases, and 3 bases had no gene match. Germline V gene sequence: CDR1 LGHNA, CDR2 YSLEER. CDR3 DNA sequence: TGCGCCAGCAGCCGAGCGGGGTCCTCCTACGAGCAGTACTTC. Its protein product is CASSRAGSSYEQYF.

The chain is built from TRBV5-4 and TRBJ2-1; TRBD2 is a possible D gene (6 bases). Germline CDR1 and CDR2: SGHNT and YYREEE (reference sequence). This CDR3 region has 15 residues. V lost 4 bases, J lost 4 bases, and 15 bases lay in between. The DNA of the CDR3 is TGTGCCAGCAGCCGGAGGTGGCTAGCGTACAATGAGCAGTTCTTC. Protein product: CASSRRWLAYNEQFF.

The rearrangement links TRBV7-9 to TRBJ1-4, with D perhaps TRBD1 (6 bases). Germline CDR1 reads SEHNR; CDR2 reads FQNEAQ (reference sequence). V was pared by 5 bases and J by 0 bases, with 19 bases between. The CDR3 sequence is 18 residues long. The CDR3 nucleotides read TGTGCCAGCAGCCCCCGGACCGGGACACCTGCAACTAATGAAAAACTGTTTTTT. This sequence encodes CASSPRTGTPATNEKLFF.

The sample holds a few counts of this clone. This chain joins TRBV16 and TRBJ2-3, with 15 nucleotides matching TRBD2. J gave up 5 bases and V 7 bases, and 10 bases lay outside the gene matches. Germline CDR1 reads KGHSY; CDR2 reads FQNENV. The CDR3 consists of 17 residues. The CDR3 protein is CASNTGTSGRTRDTQYF. CDR3 coding DNA: TGTGCCAGCAACACCGGGACTAGCGGGAGGACAAGAGATACGCAGTATTTT.

V and J are TRBV2 and TRBJ1-2, with TRBD1 matching 7 bases. The CDR3 is 13 amino acids. Germline V gene lookup returns CDR1 SNHLY and CDR2 FYNNEI. V lost 8 bases to trimming and J lost 6 bases; unmatched junction nucleotides: 9. The CDR3 region is CASSATGRHGYTF. The DNA of the CDR3 is TGTGCCAGCTCAGCGACAGGGAGGCATGGCTACACCTTC.

The gene calls are TRBV5-1 and TRBJ2-6; 9 bases agree with TRBD2. The V and J ends lost 4 bases and 0 bases, in that order; junction bases with no gene match: 8. Per germline, CDR1 SGHRS and CDR2 YFSETQ. This CDR3 region has 18 residues. The CDR3 region has the DNA TGCGCCAGCAGCCAGCGGGGGGCCTCCTACTCTGGGGCCAACGTCCTGACTTTC. This gives the protein CASSQRGASYSGANVLTF.

The gene calls are TRBV29-1 and TRBJ2-5; 7 bases map to TRBD2. Per germline, CDR1 SQVTM and CDR2 ANQGSEA. The CDR3 extends over 13 amino acids. The V and J ends lost 4 bases and 4 bases, in that order; junction bases with no gene match: 6. The CDR3, as DNA: TGCAGCGTTGTTCAAGCGGGGAGAGAGACCCAGTACTTC. This translates into CSVVQAGRETQYF. The complete variable domain, with remaining parts taken from reference TRBV29-1 and TRBJ2-5, reads SAVISQKPSRDICQRGTSLTIQCQVDSQVTMMFWYRQQPGQSLTLIATANQGSEATYESGFVIDKFPISRPNLTFSTLTVSNMSPEDSSIYLCSVVQAGRETQYFGPGTRLLVL.

The chain has TRBV9 and TRBJ2-7; 9 bases line up with TRBD1. Germline lookup yields CDR1 SGDLS and CDR2 YYNGEE. This CDR3 has 15 residues. The trim removed 4 bases at V and 4 bases at J, leaving 9 bases unmatched. CDR3 sequence reads: CASSPRDRARYEQYF. The CDR3 nucleotides are TGTGCCAGCAGCCCTCGGGACAGGGCCCGATACGAGCAGTACTTC.

V and J are TRBV15 and TRBJ1-1; a weak D match, TRBD1 (6 bases). The CDR3 sequence is 15 residues long. Germline CDR1 LNHNV, CDR2 YYDKDF (reference sequence). With 1 base removed from V and 8 bases from J, the gap between germline ends came to 17 bases. CDR3 protein: CATSRVARGSFEAFF. The CDR3 DNA reads TGTGCCACCAGCAGAGTCGCCAGGGGATCTTTCGAAGCTTTCTTT. Supplemented by reference TRBV15 and TRBJ1-1, the full variable domain reads DAMVIQNPRYQVTQFGKPVTLSCSQTLNHNVMYWYQQKSSQAPKLLFHYYDKDFNNEADTPDNFQSRRPNTSFCFLDIRSPGLGDTAMYLCATSRVARGSFEAFFGQGTRLTVV.

This clone was seen more than once but under ten times. The rearrangement links TRBV28 to TRBJ1-5, with 8 positions matching TRBD1. The V gene's germline CDR1 is MDHEN and CDR2 SYDVKM. The V and J ends lost 5 bases and 5 bases, in that order; junction bases with no gene match: 5. The CDR3 runs 14 residues. CDR3 sequence: CASSPRGRDQPQHF. CDR3 nucleotides: TGTGCCAGCAGTCCCAGGGGGCGGGATCAGCCCCAGCATTTT.

This chain uses TRBV10-3 with TRBJ2-7; 8 nucleotides line up with TRBD2. V shed 7 bases, J shed 5 bases, and the junction held 13 bases outside the gene matches. The CDR3 length is 15 residues. The germline V gene encodes CDR1 ENHRY and CDR2 SYGVKD. CDR3 sequence: CAIMRAAGGSHEQYF. In nucleotides, the CDR3 is TGTGCCATCATGAGGGCCGCGGGGGGTTCCCACGAGCAGTACTTC.

The chain has TRBV5-1 and TRBJ1-1; no firm D call. CDR3 length: 14 amino acids. Trimming shortened V by 7 bases and J by 0 bases, and 13 bases separated the two germline ends. The germline V gene has CDR1 SGHRS and CDR2 YFSETQ. CDR3 residues: CASRPTTVNTEAFF. The CDR3 DNA follows: TGCGCCAGCCGCCCGACTACAGTGAACACTGAAGCTTTCTTT.

The chain recombines TRBV28 with TRBJ2-3; 8 bases fit TRBD2. Germline CDR1 is MDHEN and CDR2 is SYDVKM. V shed 4 bases and J 4 bases; nucleotides not matched to a gene: 4. The CDR3 consists of 14 residues. The CDR3 DNA reads as TGTGCCAGCAGTTCTGGACTAGCTCCAGATACGCAGTATTTT. This gives the protein CASSSGLAPDTQYF. Full variable domain (rest looked up from reference TRBV28 and TRBJ2-3): DVKVTQSSRYLVKRTGEKVFLECVQDMDHENMFWYRQDPGLGLRLIYFSYDVKMKEKGDIPEGYSVSREKKERFSLILESASTNQTSMYLCASSSGLAPDTQYFGPGTRLTVL.

This sequence joins TRBV6-5 and TRBJ2-2, with D perhaps matching TRBD1 (5 bases). CDR1 MNHEY and CDR2 SVGAGI come from the germline V gene. The CDR3 runs 14 residues. The V end was cut by 0 bases, the J end by 6 bases, with 8 bases between. The CDR3 coding sequence is TGTGCCAGCAGTTACTCCAGGGATCCCGGGGAGCTGTTTTTT. It specifies CASSYSRDPGELFF.

Comment on this clone: The sample has other DNA sequences that encode this CDR3 too. The chain couples TRBV9 to TRBJ1-6; perhaps TRBD1 as D (5 bases). The CDR3 has 16 amino acids. The germline V gene encodes CDR1 SGDLS and CDR2 YYNGEE. Trimming shortened V by 0 bases and J by 5 bases, and 12 bases separated the two germline ends. CDR3 sequence (DNA): TGTGCCAGCAGCGTAGATATAGGGGCCGATAATTCACCCCTCCACTTT. This translates into CASSVDIGADNSPLHF. Together with reference TRBV9 and TRBJ1-6, the CDR3 gives the full variable domain: DSGVTQTPKHLITATGQRVTLRCSPRSGDLSVYWYQQSLDQGLQFLIQYYNGEERAKGNILERFSAQQFPDLHSELNLSSLELGDSALYFCASSVDIGADNSPLHFGNGTRLTVT.

As to this clone: At one end the junction does not follow the germline gene, possibly because of a read error. V gene TRBV27 combines with J gene TRBJ2-7; D gene uncertain. This CDR3 region has 12 residues. CDR1 MNHEY and CDR2 SMNVEV come from the germline V gene (reference sequence). The CDR3 DNA follows: TGTGCCAGCAGGTCTAGGTCCTCCGAGCAGTACTTC. This codes for CASRSRSSEQYF.

This rearrangement joins TRBV5-6 to TRBJ1-3; the D is unclear. The CDR3 consists of 15 residues. Germline V CDR1 and CDR2: SGHDT, YYEEEE. V gave up 4 bases and J gave up 4 bases, with 15 bases separating them. The CDR3 reads CASSATSDGGNTIYF. The CDR3 nucleotides read TGTGCCAGCAGCGCTACTAGCGACGGAGGAAACACCATATATTTT.